The 28 T cell receptor beta chains listed next were all sequenced from one sample in a study of blood T cell repertoires in COVID-19. Here immunoSEQ multiplex PCR was the method, and the copy in TCRdb shows in-frame clones only, minus some. Of 180,000 or so clones in the sample, 86% are singletons; the top ten hold 0.99%. Sequenced material: peripheral blood. The source of these receptors is a man aged 18 to 30 with acute or convalescent COVID-19.

This chain uses TRBV12-3 or TRBV12-4 with TRBJ1-5; the D is unclear. V shed 6 bases and J shed 9 bases, with 15 bases lying between them. The CDR3 consists of 13 residues. The CDR3 loop reads CASSPLEDGPQHF. The DNA of the CDR3 is TGTGCCAGCAGCCCCTTGGAGGATGGGCCCCAGCATTTT.

V and J are TRBV5-6 and TRBJ2-2, with TRBD2 as a possible D gene (6 bases). Trimming shortened V by 6 bases and J by 4 bases, and 13 bases separated the two germline ends. Per the germline V gene, CDR1 is SGHDT and CDR2 is YYEEEE. This CDR3 is 14 amino acids long. The CDR3 coding sequence is TGTGCCAGCACGAACCGGGAGTCCACCGGGGAGCTGTTTTTT. This gives the protein CASTNRESTGELFF.

This rearrangement joins TRBV3-1 (or the pseudogene TRBV3-2) to TRBJ1-5; a possible D gene is TRBD1 (5 bases). The CDR3 has 14 residues. Germline V lookup: CDR1 LGHDT, CDR2 YNNKEL (reference sequence). V was cut by 1 base and J by 5 bases, with 9 bases left in between. The CDR3 DNA follows: TGTGCCAGCAGCCAAGGTCAGGGCTATCAGCCCCAGCATTTT. It specifies CASSQGQGYQPQHF.

The chain carries TRBV2 and TRBJ1-1; 8 bases fit TRBD1. CDR3 length: 14 residues. CDR1 is SNHLY, CDR2 FYNNEI, per germline. With 8 bases clipped from V and 3 bases from J, the junction kept 8 bases outside the gene matches. CDR3 amino acids: CASCRGLVDTEAFF. DNA for the CDR3: TGTGCCAGCTGCAGGGGGCTGGTTGACACTGAAGCTTTCTTT.

V gene TRBV6-1 combines with J gene TRBJ2-5; a weak D match, TRBD1 (6 bases). Germline-derived CDR1 and CDR2 are MNHNS and SASEGT. There are 15 residues in the CDR3. The V end lost 3 bases, the J end lost 2 bases, and 13 bases lay between the germline ends. For the CDR3, the DNA is TGTGCCAGCAGTGAGTGGGACAACGATCAAGAGACCCAGTACTTC. This gives the protein CASSEWDNDQETQYF.

The chain has TRBV6-5 and TRBJ1-3; no clear D. CDR3 length equals 15 residues. V shed 5 bases and J shed 0 bases, with 11 bases lying between them. CDR1 MNHEY and CDR2 SVGAGI come from the germline V gene. CDR3 nucleotide sequence: TGTGCCAGCAGTAGAGGGTCGACCTCTGGAAACACCATATATTTT. This sequence encodes CASSRGSTSGNTIYF.

This clone was detected only once. In nucleotides, the CDR3 is TGCGCCAGCAGCTTGTCGGGAATCGGCACAGATACGCAGTATTTT. The encoded protein is CASSLSGIGTDTQYF. The gene calls are TRBV5-1 and TRBJ2-3; a possible D gene is TRBD2 (5 bases). Trimming took 1 base from V and 1 from J, leaving 10 bases between them. From germline, CDR1 is SGHRS and CDR2 YFSETQ. The CDR3 is 15 amino acids.

The V and J genes are TRBV5-5 and TRBJ2-1, with 7 bases identical to TRBD2. V lost 3 bases to trimming and J lost 4 bases; unmatched junction nucleotides: 10. The germline gives CDR1 SGHKS, CDR2 YYEKEE (reference sequence). This CDR3 comprises 16 residues. In nucleotides, the CDR3 is TGTGCCAGCAGCTCTCCATGGACTAGTTTTTACAATGAGCAGTTCTTC. It codes for CASSSPWTSFYNEQFF.

This rearrangement joins TRBV6-5 to TRBJ2-5, with D maybe TRBD1 (7 bases). V was pared by 4 bases and J by 4 bases, with 16 bases between. Germline V gives CDR1 MNHEY, CDR2 SVGAGI. CDR3 length: 15 residues. This CDR3 reads CASSFLQGGVETQYF. The CDR3 DNA sequence: TGTGCCAGCAGTTTCCTTCAGGGGGGAGTAGAGACCCAGTACTTC.

This rearrangement joins TRBV30 to TRBJ1-1; a possible D gene is TRBD1 (5 bases). The CDR3 is made up of 14 amino acids. The V end lost 4 bases, the J end lost 5 bases, and 17 bases lay between the germline ends. Looked up from germline, CDR1 is GTSNPN and CDR2 is SVGIG (reference sequence). The CDR3 coding sequence is TGTGCCTGGATACAGGTCGTCGGAGTAACTGAAGCTTTCTTT. Translating it yields CAWIQVVGVTEAFF. Full variable domain (outside the CDR3, taken from reference TRBV30 and TRBJ1-1): SQTIHQWPATLVQPVGSPLSLECTVEGTSNPNLYWYRQAAGRGLQLLFYSVGIGQISSEVPQNLSASRPQDRQFILSSKKLLLSDSGFYLCAWIQVVGVTEAFFGQGTRLTVV.

The CDR3 DNA is TGTGCCAGCAGTTATTCGGGGGGGCGCGGGGAGACCCAGTACTTC. It specifies CASSYSGGRGETQYF. The genes are TRBV6-2 or TRBV6-3 and TRBJ2-5; 8 bases align to TRBD2. Germline CDR1 and CDR2: MNHEY and SVGEGT. With 3 bases clipped from V and 5 bases from J, the junction kept 8 bases outside the gene matches. The CDR3 is 15 residues long.

This clone was recorded only once. The genes are TRBV18 and TRBJ2-5, with a possible D match to TRBD2 (6 bases). Germline V gives CDR1 KGHSH, CDR2 LQKENI. CDR3 size: 14 residues. The V gene lost 1 base and the J gene lost 4 bases, with 10 bases spanning the gap. CDR3 in DNA: TGTGCCAGCTCACCACTTGAGGGACTAGAGACCCAGTACTTC. It translates to CASSPLEGLETQYF.

The chain uses TRBV19 and TRBJ1-5; no clear D gene. This CDR3 is 14 amino acids long. Between the trimmed V and J ends, which lost 5 bases and 1 base, there was a span of 9 bases. Germline values: CDR1 LNHDA, CDR2 SQIVND (reference sequence). The CDR3 is CASSSPGSNQPQHF. As DNA, the CDR3 is TGTGCCAGTAGTTCGCCGGGGAGCAATCAGCCCCAGCATTTT.

This clone has only one observation. The chain links TRBV6-1 to TRBJ2-7; the D is unclear. Deletions cut 0 bases from V and 5 bases from J, with 11 bases between. The germline CDR1 and CDR2 sequences are MNHNS and SASEGT. CDR3 length: 14 residues. The DNA of the CDR3 is TGTGCCAGCAGTGAAGCGGGTCAGGTACACGAGCAGTACGTC. It translates to CASSEAGQVHEQYV.

This chain links TRBV4-2 with TRBJ2-3; 14 bases fit TRBD2. This CDR3 has 19 residues. Germline V gene lookup returns CDR1 LGHNA and CDR2 YNFKEQ. The V and J ends lost 3 bases and 0 bases, in that order; junction bases with no gene match: 8. CDR3 DNA sequence: TGTGCCAGCAGCCACCGCGGGACTAGCGGGGGTTCTAGCACAGATACGCAGTATTTT. Translating it yields CASSHRGTSGGSSTDTQYF.

This clone appeared a single time. The chain couples TRBV7-3 to TRBJ2-1; maybe TRBD1 (5 bases). This CDR3 has 14 amino acids. CDR1 SGHTA and CDR2 FQGTGA come from the germline V gene. V lost 5 bases to trimming and J lost 6 bases, with 14 bases between them. The CDR3 bases are TGTGCCAGCAGCACTCAGGGAAGTAGCAATGAGCAGTTCTTC. It is translated as CASSTQGSSNEQFF.

This chain joins TRBV10-1 and TRBJ2-7, with a weak D call TRBD2 (5 bases). Trimming pared 4 bases from V and 6 bases from J, leaving 10 bases between. The CDR3 totals 12 residues. Germline-derived CDR1 and CDR2 are WNHNN and SYGVQD (reference sequence). The CDR3 region is CASSGSGSEQYF. CDR3 nucleotides: TGCGCCAGCAGTGGGAGCGGTAGCGAGCAGTACTTC.

This clone was observed a single time. J is TRBJ2-3 and V is TRBV9, with 7 bases identical to TRBD1. This CDR3 spans 13 amino acids. V shed 5 bases, J shed 6 bases, and the junction held 6 bases outside the gene matches. Germline CDR1 and CDR2: SGDLS and YYNGEE. CDR3 sequence (DNA): TGTGCCAGCAGACCAACAGGGGCGGATACGCAGTATTTT. Protein: CASRPTGADTQYF.

This clone was recorded once. The rearrangement uses TRBV7-8 and TRBJ2-5; weak D call: TRBD2 (5 bases). Trimming shortened V by 0 bases and J by 2 bases, and 10 bases separated the two germline ends. CDR3 size: 15 residues. Germline loops: CDR1 SGHVS, CDR2 FQNEAQ. The CDR3, as DNA: TGTGCCAGCAGCTTAGCGGCGGGTCGACAAGAGACCCAGTACTTC. This encodes CASSLAAGRQETQYF.

The rearrangement links TRBV6-5 to TRBJ2-7, with 7 bases aligning to TRBD1. Per germline, CDR1 MNHEY and CDR2 SVGAGI. The CDR3 length is 14 residues. J lost 0 bases, V lost 6 bases, and 5 bases had no gene match. The CDR3 spells CASSRGQISYEQYF. CDR3 in DNA: TGTGCCAGCAGCCGGGGACAGATCTCCTACGAGCAGTACTTC.

J is TRBJ2-1 and V is TRBV7-3; 9 nucleotides align to TRBD2. Germline V CDR1 and CDR2: SGHTA, FQGTGA. The V and J ends lost 1 base and 3 bases, in that order; junction bases with no gene match: 7. This CDR3 region has 17 residues. The CDR3, as DNA: TGTGCCAGCAGCTTAAGGGGTGGTAGCGGGGGCTACAATGAGCAGTTCTTC. Encoded protein: CASSLRGGSGGYNEQFF.

CDR3 in amino acids: CASSLGGAGGPYEQYV. The CDR3 nucleotides are TGTGCCAGCTCCCTAGGAGGAGCGGGGGGACCCTACGAGCAGTACGTC. The V and J genes are TRBV27 and TRBJ2-7; TRBD2 matches 9 bases. J lost 2 bases, V lost 8 bases, and 13 bases had no gene match. Germline assignment: CDR1 MNHEY and CDR2 SMNVEV (reference sequence). The CDR3 loop spans 16 amino acids.

This clone was seen once. This chain connects TRBV6-9 to TRBJ1-5, with D maybe TRBD1 (5 bases). This CDR3 has 15 amino acids. V lost 2 bases, J lost 5 bases, and 13 bases lay in between. Germline lookup yields CDR1 MNHGY and CDR2 SVAAGI. In DNA, the CDR3 is TGTGCCAGCAGTTATACACGGCAGGGTTATCAGCCCCAGCATTTT. This codes for CASSYTRQGYQPQHF.

The V call is TRBV18, the J call TRBJ1-2; no firm D call. The CDR3 has 18 residues. Looked up from germline, CDR1 is KGHSH and CDR2 is LQKENI. Trimming pared 0 bases from V and 0 bases from J, leaving 17 bases between. The CDR3 loop is CASSPPVGRPRANYGYTF. Written as DNA, the CDR3 is TGTGCCAGCTCACCACCAGTGGGCAGACCAAGAGCTAACTATGGCTACACCTTC. The full variable domain, with the rest looked up from reference TRBV18 and TRBJ1-2, is NAGVMQNPRHLVRRRGQEARLRCSPMKGHSHVYWYRQLPEEGLKFMVYLQKENIIDESGMPKERFSAEFPKEGPSILRIQQVVRGDSAAYFCASSPPVGRPRANYGYTFGSGTRLTVV.

V gene TRBV6-4 combines with J gene TRBJ2-4, with D tentatively TRBD2 (6 bases). The CDR3 extends over 15 amino acids. The germline V and J ends were trimmed by 7 bases and 1 base, with 14 bases remaining between them. The germline CDR1 and CDR2 sequences are MRHNA and SNTAGT. The CDR3 region is CASTRRGWAKNIQYF. DNA for the CDR3: TGTGCCAGCACCCGGCGGGGATGGGCCAAAAACATTCAGTACTTC.

The V call is TRBV6-5, the J call TRBJ1-1; 8 nucleotides line up with TRBD1. CDR3 size: 11 residues. Trimming at V came to 7 bases and at J to 11 bases, leaving 6 bases not matched to a gene. Germline-derived CDR1 and CDR2 are MNHEY and SVGAGI. The CDR3 DNA reads TGTGCCAGCACTCAGGGGGCGGTGGCTTTCTTT. It yields the protein CASTQGAVAFF.

The chain joins TRBV7-2 to TRBJ2-4, with 12 nucleotides matching TRBD2. The CDR3 extends over 18 amino acids. V dropped 11 bases and J dropped 0; count of bases not matched to a gene: 14. CDR1 and CDR2 (germline): SGHTA, FQGNSA. The CDR3 DNA reads as TGTGCCCTTTCCGGGGGGAGGACTAGCGGGGAAGCCAAAAACATTCAGTACTTC. Encoded protein: CALSGGRTSGEAKNIQYF.

This clone occurred a few times. This specimen includes other DNA sequences encoding the same CDR3. V and J are TRBV29-1 and TRBJ1-1; TRBD1 aligns across 7 bases. The J segment lost 3 bases and the V segment lost 6 bases, leaving 1 base of the junction unmatched. The length of the CDR3 is 11 residues. Per germline, CDR1 SQVTM and CDR2 ANQGSEA. CDR3 in amino acids: CSVDRDTEAFF. The CDR3 region has the DNA TGCAGCGTAGACAGGGACACTGAAGCTTTCTTT.